The clone carrying this TCR beta chain was detected a few times. In the study's own analysis: Estimated nucleated cell counts came from reference gene primer amplification. Using immunoSEQ multiplex PCR, the repertoire was profiled, and TCRdb retains in-frame clones only, with some absent. The DNA gave D and trimming, while V, J and clone size come from that table. This table holds approximately 240,000 clones, roughly 84% found once. This entry belongs to a study of blood T cell repertoires in COVID-19. CDR3 length: 14 amino acids. CDR1 GTSNPN and CDR2 SVGIG come from the germline V gene (reference sequence). Trimming stripped 7 bases from V and 4 bases from J, with 17 bases between.

The receptor comes from an older woman with acute or convalescent COVID-19. V gene TRBV30 combines with J gene TRBJ1-5, with TRBD1 as a possible D gene (5 bases). What was sequenced was peripheral blood. This CDR3 reads CALSGTGGNQPQHF. Here the CDR3 DNA reads TGTGCCTTAAGCGGGACGGGAGGGAATCAGCCCCAGCATTTT.